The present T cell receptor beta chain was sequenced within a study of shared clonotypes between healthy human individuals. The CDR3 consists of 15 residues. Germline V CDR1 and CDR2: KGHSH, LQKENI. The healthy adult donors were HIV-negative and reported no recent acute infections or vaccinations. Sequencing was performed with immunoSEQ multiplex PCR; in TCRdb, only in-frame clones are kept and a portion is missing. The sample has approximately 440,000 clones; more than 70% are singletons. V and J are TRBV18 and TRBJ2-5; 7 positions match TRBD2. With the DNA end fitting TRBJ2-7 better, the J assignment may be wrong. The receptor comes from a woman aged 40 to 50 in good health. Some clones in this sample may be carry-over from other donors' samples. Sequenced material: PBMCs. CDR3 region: CASSPWASGDYEQYF. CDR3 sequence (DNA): TGTGCCAGCTCACCGTGGGCTAGCGGTGATTACGAGCAGTACTTC.